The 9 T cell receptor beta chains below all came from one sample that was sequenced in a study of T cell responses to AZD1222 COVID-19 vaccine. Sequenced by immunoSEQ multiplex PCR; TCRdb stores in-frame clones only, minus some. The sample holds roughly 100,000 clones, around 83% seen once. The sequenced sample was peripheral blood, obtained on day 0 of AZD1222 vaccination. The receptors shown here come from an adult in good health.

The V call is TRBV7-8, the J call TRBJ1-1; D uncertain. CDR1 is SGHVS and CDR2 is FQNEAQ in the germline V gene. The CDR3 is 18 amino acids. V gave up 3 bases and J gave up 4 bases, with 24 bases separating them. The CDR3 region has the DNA TGTGCCAGCAGCTTTACGTGGCGTGGGGTGAAGCCTACCACTGAAGCTTTCTTT. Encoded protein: CASSFTWRGVKPTTEAFF.

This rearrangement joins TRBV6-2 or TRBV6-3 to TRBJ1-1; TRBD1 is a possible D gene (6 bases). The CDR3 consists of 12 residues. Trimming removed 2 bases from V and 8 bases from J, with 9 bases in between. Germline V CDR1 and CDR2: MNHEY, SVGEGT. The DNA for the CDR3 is TGTGCCAGCAGTTACGTCGGGACAGAAGCTTTCTTT. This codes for CASSYVGTEAFF.

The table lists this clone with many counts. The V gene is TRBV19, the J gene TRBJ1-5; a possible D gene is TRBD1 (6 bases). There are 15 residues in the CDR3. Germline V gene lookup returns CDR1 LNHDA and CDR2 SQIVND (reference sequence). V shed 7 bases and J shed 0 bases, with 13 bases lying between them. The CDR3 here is CASKNGQNSNQPQHF. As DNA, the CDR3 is TGTGCCAGTAAAAACGGACAGAATAGCAATCAGCCCCAGCATTTT.

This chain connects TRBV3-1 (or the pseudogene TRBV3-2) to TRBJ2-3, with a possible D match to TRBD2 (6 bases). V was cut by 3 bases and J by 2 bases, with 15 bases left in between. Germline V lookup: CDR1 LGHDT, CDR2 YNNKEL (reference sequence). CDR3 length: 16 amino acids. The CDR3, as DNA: TGTGCCAGCAGCCATTCACTCGGAGGGAACACAGATACGCAGTATTTT. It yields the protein CASSHSLGGNTDTQYF.

The CDR3 here is CASNAQLATSEQFF. In DNA, the CDR3 is TGTGCCAGTAATGCGCAGTTGGCCACTTCAGAGCAGTTCTTC. V is TRBV19 and J is TRBJ2-1; D is ambiguous. Germline V lookup: CDR1 LNHDA, CDR2 SQIVND (reference sequence). Trimming removed 7 bases from V and 10 bases from J, with 20 bases in between. CDR3 size: 14 residues.

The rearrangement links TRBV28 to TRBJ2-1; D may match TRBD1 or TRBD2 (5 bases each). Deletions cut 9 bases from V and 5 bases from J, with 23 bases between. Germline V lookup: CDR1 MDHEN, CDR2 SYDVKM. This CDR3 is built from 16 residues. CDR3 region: CASCVPGTGYNNEQFF. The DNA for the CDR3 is TGTGCCAGTTGTGTCCCGGGGACGGGGTACAACAATGAGCAGTTCTTC.

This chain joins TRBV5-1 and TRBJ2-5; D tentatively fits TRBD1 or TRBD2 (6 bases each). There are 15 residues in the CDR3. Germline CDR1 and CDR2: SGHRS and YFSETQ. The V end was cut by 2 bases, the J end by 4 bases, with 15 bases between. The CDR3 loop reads CASSLGGIVGETQYF. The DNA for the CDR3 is TGCGCCAGCAGCTTAGGGGGGATAGTAGGAGAGACCCAGTACTTC. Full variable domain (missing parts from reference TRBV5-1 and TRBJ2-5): KAGVTQTPRYLIKTRGQQVTLSCSPISGHRSVSWYQQTPGQGLQFLFEYFSETQRNKGNFPGRFSGRQFSNSRSEMNVSTLELGDSALYLCASSLGGIVGETQYFGPGTRLLVL.

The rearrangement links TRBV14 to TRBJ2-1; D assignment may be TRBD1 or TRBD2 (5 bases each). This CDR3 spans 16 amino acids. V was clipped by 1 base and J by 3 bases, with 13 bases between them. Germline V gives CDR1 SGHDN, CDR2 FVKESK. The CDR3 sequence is CASSQVGRLDYNEQFF. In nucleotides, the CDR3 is TGTGCCAGCAGCCAAGTGGGACGACTGGACTACAATGAGCAGTTCTTC.

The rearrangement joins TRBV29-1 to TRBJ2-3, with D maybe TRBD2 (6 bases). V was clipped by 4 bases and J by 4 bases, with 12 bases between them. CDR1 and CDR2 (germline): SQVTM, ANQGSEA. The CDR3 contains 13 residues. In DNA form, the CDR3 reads TGCAGCGTTGCCAGGGAGGTCGCAGATACGCAGTATTTT. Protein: CSVAREVADTQYF.